This TCR beta chain was identified in a study of identical twins. TCRdb re-called the 5' RACE reads through MiXCR, storing one row per CDR3 protein. In the table there are 350,000 or so distinct CDR3 sequences, 7% to 9.5% of which are singletons. This clonotype has at least ten counts. Its specificity is not known. Study-wide findings and caveats: Abundant beta clonotypes from cord blood bore fewer insertions; memory repertoires lacked this pattern. Models, which agreed with sharing between unrelated individuals, nonetheless underestimated the out-of-frame TCR alpha sharing seen in monozygotic twins. Conclusions came from cross-sectional statistical analysis, not from following the same donors.

Sequenced sample: naive T cells sorted from blood. The source is a woman in her fifties or sixties in good health.

The CDR3 DNA follows: TGTGCCAGCAGCCACGTTCAGTCCACTTATGGCTACACCTTC. Residues: CASSHVQSTYGYTF. The V gene is TRBV3-1, the J gene TRBJ1-2; no clear D. This CDR3 has 14 residues. The V and J ends lost 3 bases and 5 bases respectively, with 13 bases between them. Germline values: CDR1 LGHDT, CDR2 YNNKEL (reference sequence).